The following is a T cell receptor beta chain sequence with its context. What it binds is not known. Researchers used the Oncomine TCR Beta short-read assay to sequence DNA from cultured CD4+ T cells. Scientists extracted genomic DNA from CD4+ T cells grown in culture. In TCRdb, the PCR reads were re-called with MiXCR into one record per CDR3 protein. The repertoire consists of around 7,800 distinct CDR3 sequences, with more than 45% occurring once and the leading ten covering under 35%. These data originate in a study of vaccination and CD4 T cells after COVID-19. This CDR3 is built from 14 residues. Trimming left V 1 base short and J 6 bases short, with 14 bases between. Germline V lookup: CDR1 SGHRS, CDR2 YFSETQ. Described treatment: roughly 10-day PBMC culture with coronavirus spike peptide pools or control peptides (ViraFEST assay).

The TCR was taken from a human donor who had recovered from COVID-19. V and J are TRBV5-1 and TRBJ2-7; D is undetermined. The source material was CD4+ T cells from blood, cultured in vitro. The CDR3 loop reads CASSLFPPGGEQYF. The CDR3 region has the DNA TGCGCCAGCAGCTTGTTCCCGCCGGGCGGCGAGCAGTACTTC.